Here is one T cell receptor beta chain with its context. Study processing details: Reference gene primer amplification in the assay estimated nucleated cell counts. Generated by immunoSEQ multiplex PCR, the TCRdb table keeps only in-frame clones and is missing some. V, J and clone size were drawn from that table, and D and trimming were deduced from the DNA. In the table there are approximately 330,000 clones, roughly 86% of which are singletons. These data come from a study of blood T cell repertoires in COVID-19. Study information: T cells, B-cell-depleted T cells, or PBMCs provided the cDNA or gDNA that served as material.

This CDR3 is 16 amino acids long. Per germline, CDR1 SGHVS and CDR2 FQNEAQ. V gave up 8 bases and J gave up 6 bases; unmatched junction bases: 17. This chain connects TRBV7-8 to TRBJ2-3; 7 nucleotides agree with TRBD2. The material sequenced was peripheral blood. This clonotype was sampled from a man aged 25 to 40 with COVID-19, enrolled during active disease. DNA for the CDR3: TGTGCCAGCTCATACCAGGGACTACCGGTTGGGGATACGCAGTATTTT. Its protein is CASSYQGLPVGDTQYF.